This TCR beta chain was retrieved from a study of cytotoxic CD8 clonotypes in ibrutinib-treated CLL. Study summary: Patient counts were some 11 relapsed/refractory, some 16 treatment-naive and about 18 IGHV unmutated. The authors obtained response samples at a median of about eleven months of treatment, range 6 to 36.

Frozen PBMC stocks contributed 2 to 2.5 micrograms of genomic DNA to the TCR beta libraries. Clones were read by immunoSEQ multiplex PCR, and TCRdb kept only the in-frame ones, dropping some. Among about 120,000 clones listed, approximately 58% were seen once. Sequencing used PBMCs, obtained after 24 months of ibrutinib treatment. The receptor was isolated from a human donor with chronic lymphocytic leukemia.

The CDR3 DNA is TGCGCCAGCAGCACCGGACAGGGGGCTTGGGAGCAGTACTTC. Protein product: CASSTGQGAWEQYF. V usage is TRBV5-1 and J usage is TRBJ2-7; TRBD1 matches at 11 bases. The CDR3 has 14 amino acids. Per the germline V gene, CDR1 is SGHRS and CDR2 is YFSETQ. V lost 4 bases and J lost 7; bases outside the gene matches: 7. Supplemented by reference TRBV5-1 and TRBJ2-7, the full variable domain reads KAGVTQTPRYLIKTRGQQVTLSCSPISGHRSVSWYQQTPGQGLQFLFEYFSETQRNKGNFPGRFSGRQFSNSRSEMNVSTLELGDSALYLCASSTGQGAWEQYFGPGTRLTVT.